A single sample gave rise to the 3 T cell receptor beta chains below, sequenced in a study of cytomegalovirus exposure and HLA in healthy donors. The primer mix had 60 Vbeta and 13 Jbeta primers. Method: immunoSEQ multiplex PCR; TCRdb's copy keeps in-frame clones and lacks some. The sample lists 95,000 to 110,000 clones, 10% seen once, with about 5.7% in the top ten. The source material was PBMCs. The receptor set was obtained from a middle-aged man in good health and CMV-seropositive.

This chain uses TRBV6-5 with TRBJ2-7; 8 positions match TRBD1. The trim removed 5 bases at V and 4 bases at J, leaving 4 bases unmatched. Germline CDR1 and CDR2: MNHEY and SVGAGI. The CDR3 contains 13 residues. As DNA, the CDR3 is TGTGCCAGCAGTGCAGGGGGCAGGTACGAGCAGTACTTC. It yields the protein CASSAGGRYEQYF.

This chain joins TRBV7-6 and TRBJ2-5; D is possibly TRBD1 (6 bases). The germline V and J ends were trimmed by 5 bases and 6 bases, with 16 bases remaining between them. The CDR3 totals 14 residues. Germline CDR1 is SGHVS and CDR2 is FNYEAQ. As DNA, the CDR3 is TGTGCCAGCAGCCCCAGGGACATTAAGAAGACCCAGTACTTC. It encodes CASSPRDIKKTQYF.

This clone appeared a few times. The V and J genes are TRBV2 and TRBJ2-7; 8 bases fit TRBD1. CDR1 is SNHLY, CDR2 FYNNEI, per germline. V was pared by 4 bases and J by 2 bases, with 4 bases of the junction left unmatched. This CDR3 is 14 amino acids long. CDR3 DNA sequence: TGTGCCAGCAGTGCCCGGGACAGGCCCTACGAGCAGTACTTC. This encodes CASSARDRPYEQYF.